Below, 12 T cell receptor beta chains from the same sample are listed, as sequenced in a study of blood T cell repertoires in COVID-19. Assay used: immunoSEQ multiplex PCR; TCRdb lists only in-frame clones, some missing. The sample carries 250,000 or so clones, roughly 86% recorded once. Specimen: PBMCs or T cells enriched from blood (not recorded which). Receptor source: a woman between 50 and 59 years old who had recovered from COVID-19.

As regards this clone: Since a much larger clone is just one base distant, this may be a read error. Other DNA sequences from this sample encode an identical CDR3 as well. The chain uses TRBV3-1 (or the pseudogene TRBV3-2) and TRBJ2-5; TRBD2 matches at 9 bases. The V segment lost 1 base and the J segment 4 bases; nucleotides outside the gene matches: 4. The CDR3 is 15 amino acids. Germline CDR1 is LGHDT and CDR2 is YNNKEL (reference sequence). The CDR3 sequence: CASSQVREGGETQYF. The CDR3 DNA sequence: TGTGCCAGCAGCCAAGTGCGGGAGGGAGGAGAGACCCAGTACTTC.

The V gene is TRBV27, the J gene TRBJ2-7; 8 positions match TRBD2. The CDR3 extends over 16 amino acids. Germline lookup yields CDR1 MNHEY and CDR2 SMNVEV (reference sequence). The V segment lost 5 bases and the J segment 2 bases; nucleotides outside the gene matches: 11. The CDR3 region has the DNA TGTGCCAGCAGTCCCCTTTCTTTGCGGGGGGCCTACGAGCAGTACTTC. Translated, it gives CASSPLSLRGAYEQYF.

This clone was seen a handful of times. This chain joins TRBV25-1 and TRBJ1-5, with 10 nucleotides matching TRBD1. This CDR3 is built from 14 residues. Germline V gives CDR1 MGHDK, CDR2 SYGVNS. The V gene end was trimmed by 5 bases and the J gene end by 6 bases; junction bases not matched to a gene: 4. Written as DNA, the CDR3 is TGTGCCAGCAGTCCCCGGACAGGGGGTCAGCCCCAGCATTTT. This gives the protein CASSPRTGGQPQHF.

CDR3 nucleotide sequence: TGTGCCAGCAGCTTAGTTCAGCGCGAGCAGTACTTC. It yields the protein CASSLVQREQYF. The V gene is TRBV7-2, the J gene TRBJ2-7; D remains unclear. Trimming took off 1 base at V and 6 bases at J, with 7 bases between the two ends. The CDR3 spans 12 residues. From germline, CDR1 is SGHTA and CDR2 FQGNSA.

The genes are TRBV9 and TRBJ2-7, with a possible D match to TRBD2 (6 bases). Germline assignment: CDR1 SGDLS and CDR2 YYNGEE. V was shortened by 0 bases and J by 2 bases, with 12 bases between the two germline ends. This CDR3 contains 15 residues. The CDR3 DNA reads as TGTGCCAGCAGCGTAGGAAGCGGGCCTCCCTACGAGCAGTACTTC. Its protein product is CASSVGSGPPYEQYF.

The CDR3 DNA reads TGTGCCAGCAGCGTAGATGGGCTAGGACTAGCGGGAGAAACCAATGAGCAGTTCTTC. This gives the protein CASSVDGLGLAGETNEQFF. This sequence joins TRBV9 and TRBJ2-1; 13 bases line up with TRBD2. Trimming removed 0 bases from V and 6 bases from J; junction bases left unmatched: 12. The CDR3 totals 19 residues. CDR1 SGDLS and CDR2 YYNGEE come from the germline V gene.

CDR3 in amino acids: CASSQLVGGDEQFF. The CDR3, as DNA: TGTGCCAGCAGCCAACTTGTCGGAGGGGATGAGCAGTTCTTC. The chain recombines TRBV3-1 (or the pseudogene TRBV3-2) with TRBJ2-1, with D perhaps TRBD2 (6 bases). V lost 2 bases, J lost 8 bases, and 13 bases lay in between. Germline V gives CDR1 LGHDT, CDR2 YNNKEL (reference sequence). The CDR3 extends over 14 amino acids.

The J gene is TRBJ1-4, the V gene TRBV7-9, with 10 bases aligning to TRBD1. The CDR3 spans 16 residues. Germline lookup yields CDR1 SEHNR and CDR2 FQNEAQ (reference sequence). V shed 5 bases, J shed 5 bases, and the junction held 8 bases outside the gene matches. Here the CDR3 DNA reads TGTGCCAGCAGCCTCGACAGGGGGCGAGGAAATGAAAAACTGTTTTTT. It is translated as CASSLDRGRGNEKLFF.

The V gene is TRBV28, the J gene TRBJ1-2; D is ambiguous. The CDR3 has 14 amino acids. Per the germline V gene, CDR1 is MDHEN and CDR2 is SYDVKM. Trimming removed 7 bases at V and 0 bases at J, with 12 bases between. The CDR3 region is CASIAGDANYGYTF. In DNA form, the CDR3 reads TGTGCCAGCATTGCCGGGGATGCTAACTATGGCTACACCTTC.

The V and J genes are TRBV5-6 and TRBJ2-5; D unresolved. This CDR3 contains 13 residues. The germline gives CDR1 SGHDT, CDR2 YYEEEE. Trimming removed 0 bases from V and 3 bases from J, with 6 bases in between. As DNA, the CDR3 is TGTGCCAGCAGCTTGGGACATAAAGAGACCCAGTACTTC. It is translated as CASSLGHKETQYF.

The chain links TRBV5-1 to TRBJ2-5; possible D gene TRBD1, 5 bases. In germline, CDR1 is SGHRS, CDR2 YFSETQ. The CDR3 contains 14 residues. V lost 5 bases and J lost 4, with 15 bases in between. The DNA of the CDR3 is TGCGCCAGCAGGACAGACATTTTATCAGAGACCCAGTACTTC. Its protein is CASRTDILSETQYF. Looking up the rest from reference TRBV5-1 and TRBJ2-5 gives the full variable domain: KAGVTQTPRYLIKTRGQQVTLSCSPISGHRSVSWYQQTPGQGLQFLFEYFSETQRNKGNFPGRFSGRQFSNSRSEMNVSTLELGDSALYLCASRTDILSETQYFGPGTRLLVL.

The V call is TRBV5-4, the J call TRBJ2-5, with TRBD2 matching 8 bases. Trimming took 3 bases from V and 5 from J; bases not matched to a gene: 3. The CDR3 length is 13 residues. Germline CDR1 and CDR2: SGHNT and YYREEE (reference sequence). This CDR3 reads CASSWTSLETQYF. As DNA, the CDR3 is TGTGCCAGCAGCTGGACTAGCCTTGAGACCCAGTACTTC.